This TCR beta chain originates from a study of T cells expressing NK-cell markers. Study findings and constraints: The CD3+CD56-NKG2C+ fraction was also led by these clonotypes in a few donors.

Using the 5' RACE reads, TCRdb records one entry per CDR3 protein without DNA. The sample's table shows 350,000 to 450,000 distinct CDR3 sequences. The CDR3 consists of 15 residues. Per germline, CDR1 SGHTA and CDR2 FQGTGA. Remarks on this clonotype: What it binds is unknown.

This TCR was sampled from a man aged 18 to 70 in good health. Sequences were obtained from blood T cells: a sorted CD56 or NKG2C T cell subset, CD4+ or CD8+ T cells, or bulk PBMC T cells (not recorded which). The rearrangement uses TRBV7-3 and TRBJ2-3; with no DNA, the TCRdb D assignment of TRBD2 cannot be verified. CDR3 sequence reads: CASSLVPLPTDTQYF.